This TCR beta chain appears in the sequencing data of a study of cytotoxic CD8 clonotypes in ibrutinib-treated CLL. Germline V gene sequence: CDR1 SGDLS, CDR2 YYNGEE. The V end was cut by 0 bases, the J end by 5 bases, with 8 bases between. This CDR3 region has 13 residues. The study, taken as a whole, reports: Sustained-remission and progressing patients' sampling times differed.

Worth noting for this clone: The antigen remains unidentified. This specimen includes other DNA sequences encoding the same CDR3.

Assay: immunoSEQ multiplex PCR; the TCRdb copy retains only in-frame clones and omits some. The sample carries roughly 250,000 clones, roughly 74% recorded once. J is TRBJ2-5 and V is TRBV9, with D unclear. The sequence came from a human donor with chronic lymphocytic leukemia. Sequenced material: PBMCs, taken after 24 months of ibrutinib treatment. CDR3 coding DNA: TGTGCCAGCAGCGTAGATCGCGTGGAGACCCAGTACTTC. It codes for CASSVDRVETQYF.